This TCR beta chain stems from a study of chemoradiotherapy in HPV16-positive cancers (dated by TCRdb to between 2021 and 2024). Looking at the study overall: Using functional T-cell assays on cells from two HPV16-positive patients, the researchers defined candidate HPV-specific T-cell clones and common TCR motifs. Whether T-cell immunity against the HPV oncoproteins E6 and E7 changes during chemoradiotherapy and whether survival is affected by this immunity were examined in the study. TCR repertoires from under 90 patients with HPV-related cancers were then used to track the candidate HPV-specific TCRs and motifs. Beyond this particular receptor, the publication reports: Expansion of candidate HPV-specific clones and E7-related TCR motifs was observed in the tumor microenvironment during treatment, whereas no such expansion was observed for non-HPV-specific T cells. Only a couple of HPV16-positive patients were used to derive the functional definition of HPV-specific T cells, and the survival association was reported for HPV16-positive patients. Improved recurrence-free survival in HPV16-positive patients was associated with expansion of HPV-responsive T cells during chemoradiotherapy.

In the germline V gene, CDR1 corresponds to KGHSH and CDR2 to LQKENI. Trimming removed 0 bases from V and 4 bases from J; the gene matches leave 7 bases unexplained. From cysteine to phenylalanine, the CDR3 is 18 amino acids long. The only DNA kept is the CDR3, 54 bases in frame from the first base. Repertoires were sampled repeatedly over the course of chemoradiotherapy, so clonal expansion could be followed in the tumor microenvironment. The library was built by means of the immunoSEQ multiplex PCR assay. TCRdb's version of the immuneACCESS table is confined to in-frame rearrangements and falls short of the full clone set. An unresolved V gene accounts for under half of the shortfall where checked; the remainder is of unknown origin. The sample table lists 8,000 to 9,000 clones, about 74% of them with a count of one. The top ten constitute about 8.1% of the sample. Note on this clone: Its cognate antigen has yet to be identified. Base qualities are missing; no much larger clone stands one base away.

Sample collection was performed from a patient who underwent chemoradiotherapy. This TCR derives from a human donor with HPV-associated anogenital cancer. Recombination joined TRBV18 with TRBJ2-5, with TRBD2 matching 14 junction bases. The CDR3 here reads CASSPPLGLAGELETQYF. The nucleotide sequence is given as TGTGCCAGCTCACCACCTCTGGGACTAGCGGGAGAATTAGAGACCCAGTACTTC. With all but the CDR3 taken from the reference TRBV18 and TRBJ2-5 genes, the full variable domain is: NAGVMQNPRHLVRRRGQEARLRCSPMKGHSHVYWYRQLPEEGLKFMVYLQKENIIDESGMPKERFSAEFPKEGPSILRIQQVVRGDSAAYFCASSPPLGLAGELETQYFGPGTRLLVL.